This TCR beta chain was documented in a study of shared clonotypes between healthy human individuals. The CDR3 is made up of 13 amino acids. CDR1 and CDR2 (germline): MNHEY, SMNVEV (reference sequence). V lost 6 bases to trimming and J lost 8 bases, with 16 bases between them. The method was immunoSEQ multiplex PCR; TCRdb's version includes in-frame clones alone and lacks a portion of them. The sample carries millions of clones, approximately 93% recorded once. The sequence derives from a man younger than 35 in good health. Some clones in this sample may be carry-over from other donors' samples. Sequencing was carried out using naive CD4+ T cells from PBMCs. Subset: CD45RA+ positively selected. The gene calls are TRBV27 and TRBJ1-2; D remains ambiguous. The CDR3 loop is CASSLLPIGGYTF. The CDR3, as DNA: TGTGCCAGCAGCTTACTACCCATCGGGGGCTACACCTTC.